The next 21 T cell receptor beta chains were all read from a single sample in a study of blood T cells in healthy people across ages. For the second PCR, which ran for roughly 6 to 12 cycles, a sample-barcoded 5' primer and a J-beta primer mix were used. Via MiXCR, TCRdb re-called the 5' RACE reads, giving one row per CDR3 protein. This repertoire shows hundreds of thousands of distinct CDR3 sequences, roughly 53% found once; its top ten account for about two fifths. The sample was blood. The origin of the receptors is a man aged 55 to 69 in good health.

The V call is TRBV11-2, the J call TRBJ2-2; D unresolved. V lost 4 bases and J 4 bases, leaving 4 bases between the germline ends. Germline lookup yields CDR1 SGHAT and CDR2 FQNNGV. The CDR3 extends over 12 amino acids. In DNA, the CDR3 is TGTGCCAGCAGCTGGAGCACCGGGGAGCTGTTTTTT. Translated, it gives CASSWSTGELFF.

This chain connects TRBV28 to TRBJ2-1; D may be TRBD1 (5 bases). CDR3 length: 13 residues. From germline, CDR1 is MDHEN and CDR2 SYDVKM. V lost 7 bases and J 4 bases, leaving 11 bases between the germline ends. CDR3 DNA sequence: TGTGCCAGCAATGGACAAAGTTACAATGAGCAGTTCTTC. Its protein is CASNGQSYNEQFF.

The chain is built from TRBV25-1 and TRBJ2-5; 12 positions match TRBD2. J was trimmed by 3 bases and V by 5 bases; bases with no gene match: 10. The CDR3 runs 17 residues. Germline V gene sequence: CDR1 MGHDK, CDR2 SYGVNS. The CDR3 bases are TGTGCCAGCAGTCAGACTAGCGGGGGCTACTGGGAAGAGACCCAGTACTTC. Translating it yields CASSQTSGGYWEETQYF.

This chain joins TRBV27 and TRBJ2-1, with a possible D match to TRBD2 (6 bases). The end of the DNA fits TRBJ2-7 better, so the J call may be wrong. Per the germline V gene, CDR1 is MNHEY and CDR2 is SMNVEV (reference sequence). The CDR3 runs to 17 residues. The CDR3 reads CASSLGSYRDSDREQYF. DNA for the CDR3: TGTGCCAGCAGTTTAGGTTCGTACCGGGACTCTGACCGCGAGCAGTACTTC.

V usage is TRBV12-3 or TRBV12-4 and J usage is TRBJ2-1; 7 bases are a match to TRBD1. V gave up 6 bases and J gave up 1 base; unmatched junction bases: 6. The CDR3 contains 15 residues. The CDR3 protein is CASRQTGVSYNEQFF. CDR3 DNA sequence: TGTGCCAGCAGACAAACAGGGGTTTCCTACAATGAGCAGTTCTTC.

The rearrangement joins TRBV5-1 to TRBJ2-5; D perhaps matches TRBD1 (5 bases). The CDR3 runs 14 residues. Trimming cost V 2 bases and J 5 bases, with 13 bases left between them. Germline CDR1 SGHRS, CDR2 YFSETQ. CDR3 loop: CASSFRTTGETQYF. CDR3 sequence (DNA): TGCGCCAGCAGCTTCCGGACAACTGGGGAGACCCAGTACTTC.

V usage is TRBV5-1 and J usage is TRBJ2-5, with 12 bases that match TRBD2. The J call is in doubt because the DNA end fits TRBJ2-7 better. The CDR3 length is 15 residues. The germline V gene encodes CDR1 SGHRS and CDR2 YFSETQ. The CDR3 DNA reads TGCGCCAGCAGCTTGCAGACTAGCGGGGGTTACGAGCAGTACTTC. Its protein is CASSLQTSGGYEQYF.

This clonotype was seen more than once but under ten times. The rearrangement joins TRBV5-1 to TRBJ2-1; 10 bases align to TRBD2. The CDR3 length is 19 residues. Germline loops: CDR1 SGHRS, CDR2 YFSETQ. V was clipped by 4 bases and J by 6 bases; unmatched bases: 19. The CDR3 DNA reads TGCGCCAGCAGCCCAGGGGTCAGCGGGGGGGGCCTCCCCAGCAATGAGCAGTTCTTC. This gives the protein CASSPGVSGGGLPSNEQFF.

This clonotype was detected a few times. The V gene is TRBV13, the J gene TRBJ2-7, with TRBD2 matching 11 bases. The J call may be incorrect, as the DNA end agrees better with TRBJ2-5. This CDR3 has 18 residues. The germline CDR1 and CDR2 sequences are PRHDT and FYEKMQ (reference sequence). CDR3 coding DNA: TGTGCCAGCAGCCCTAACCCTGTTACCGGGACTAGCGGAAAGACCCAGTACTTC. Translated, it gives CASSPNPVTGTSGKTQYF.

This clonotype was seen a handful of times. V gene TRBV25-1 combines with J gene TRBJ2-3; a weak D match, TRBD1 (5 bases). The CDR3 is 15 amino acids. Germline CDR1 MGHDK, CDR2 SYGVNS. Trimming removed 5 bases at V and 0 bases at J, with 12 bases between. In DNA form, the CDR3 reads TGTGCCAGCAGTCCCGCAGGGTGGAGCACAGATACGCAGTATTTT. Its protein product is CASSPAGWSTDTQYF.

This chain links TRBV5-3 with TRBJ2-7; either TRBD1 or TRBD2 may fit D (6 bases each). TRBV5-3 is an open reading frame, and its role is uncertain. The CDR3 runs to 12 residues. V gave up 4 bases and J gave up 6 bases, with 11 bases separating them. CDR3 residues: CARSPGGCEQYF. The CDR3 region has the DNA TGTGCCAGAAGCCCCGGGGGCTGCGAGCAGTACTTC.

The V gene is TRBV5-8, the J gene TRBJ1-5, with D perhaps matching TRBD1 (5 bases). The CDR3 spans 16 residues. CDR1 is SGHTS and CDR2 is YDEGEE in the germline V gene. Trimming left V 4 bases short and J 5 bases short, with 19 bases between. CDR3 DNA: TGTGCCAGCAGCCACGGGTGGGGCCAGGGAGATCAGCCCCAGCATTTT. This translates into CASSHGWGQGDQPQHF. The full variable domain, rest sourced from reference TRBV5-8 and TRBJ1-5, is EAGVTQSPTHLIKTRGQQATLRCSPISGHTSVYWYQQALGLGLQFLLWYDEGEERNRGNFPPRFSGRQFPNYSSELNVNALELEDSALYLCASSHGWGQGDQPQHFGDGTRLSIL.

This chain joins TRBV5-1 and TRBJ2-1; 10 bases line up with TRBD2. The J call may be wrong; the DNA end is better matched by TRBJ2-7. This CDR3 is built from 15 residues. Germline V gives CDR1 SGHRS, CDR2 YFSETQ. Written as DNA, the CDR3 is TGCGCCAGCAGCTTGGACACTAGCGGGGTAAGCGAGCAGTACTTC. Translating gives CASSLDTSGVSEQYF.

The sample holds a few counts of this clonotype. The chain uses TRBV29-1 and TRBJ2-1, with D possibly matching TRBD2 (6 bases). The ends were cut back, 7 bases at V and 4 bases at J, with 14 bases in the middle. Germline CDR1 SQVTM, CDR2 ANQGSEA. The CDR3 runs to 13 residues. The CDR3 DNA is TGCAGCGCCGATCTGGGGGGATACAATGAGCAGTTCTTC. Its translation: CSADLGGYNEQFF.

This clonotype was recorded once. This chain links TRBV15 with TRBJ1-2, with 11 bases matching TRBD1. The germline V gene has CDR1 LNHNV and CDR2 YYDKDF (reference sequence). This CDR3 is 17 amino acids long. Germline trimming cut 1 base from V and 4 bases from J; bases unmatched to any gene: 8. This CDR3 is CATSRGTGGIEFYGYTF. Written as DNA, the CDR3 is TGTGCCACCAGCAGAGGGACAGGGGGCATAGAGTTCTATGGCTACACCTTC. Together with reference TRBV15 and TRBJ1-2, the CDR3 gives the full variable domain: DAMVIQNPRYQVTQFGKPVTLSCSQTLNHNVMYWYQQKSSQAPKLLFHYYDKDFNNEADTPDNFQSRRPNTSFCFLDIRSPGLGDTAMYLCATSRGTGGIEFYGYTFGSGTRLTVV.

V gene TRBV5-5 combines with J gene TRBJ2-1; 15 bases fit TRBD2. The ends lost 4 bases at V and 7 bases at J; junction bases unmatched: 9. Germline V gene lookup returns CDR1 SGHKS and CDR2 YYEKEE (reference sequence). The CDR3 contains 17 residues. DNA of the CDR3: TGTGCCAGCAGCGAGAGGGGACTAGCGGGGGGAGGGAATGAGCAGTTCTTC. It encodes CASSERGLAGGGNEQFF.

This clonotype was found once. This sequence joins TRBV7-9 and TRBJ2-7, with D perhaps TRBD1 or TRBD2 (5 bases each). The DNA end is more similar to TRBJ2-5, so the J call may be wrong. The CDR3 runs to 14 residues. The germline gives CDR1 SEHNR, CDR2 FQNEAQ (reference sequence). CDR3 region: CASSFGAATETQYF. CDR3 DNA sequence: TGTGCCAGCAGCTTCGGGGCCGCGACAGAGACCCAGTACTTC.

The CDR3 DNA sequence: TGCAGTGCTAGAGCGAATAGCGGGGGCCAAGAGACCCAGTACTTC. Translated: CSARANSGGQETQYF. This chain connects TRBV20-1 to TRBJ2-5; the match to TRBD2 covers 9 bases. With 1 base clipped from V and 1 base from J, the junction kept 4 bases outside the gene matches. CDR1 DFQATT and CDR2 SNEGSKA come from the germline V gene (reference sequence). The CDR3 has 15 residues.

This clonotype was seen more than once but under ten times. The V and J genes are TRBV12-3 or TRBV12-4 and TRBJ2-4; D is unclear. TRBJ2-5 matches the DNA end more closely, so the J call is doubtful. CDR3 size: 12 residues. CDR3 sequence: CASRLLGETQYF. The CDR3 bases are TGTGCCAGCCGGCTCTTAGGAGAGACCCAGTACTTC.

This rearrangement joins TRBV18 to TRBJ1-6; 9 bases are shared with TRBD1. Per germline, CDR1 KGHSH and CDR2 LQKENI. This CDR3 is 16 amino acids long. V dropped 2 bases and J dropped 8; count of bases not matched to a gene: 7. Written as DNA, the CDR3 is TGTGCCAGCTCACCAAGACAGGGGGTATCGGATTCACCCCTCCACTTT. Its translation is CASSPRQGVSDSPLHF. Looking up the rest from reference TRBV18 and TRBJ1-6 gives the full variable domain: NAGVMQNPRHLVRRRGQEARLRCSPMKGHSHVYWYRQLPEEGLKFMVYLQKENIIDESGMPKERFSAEFPKEGPSILRIQQVVRGDSAAYFCASSPRQGVSDSPLHFGNGTRLTVT.

The CDR3 reads CASSSGYQTDTQYF. DNA for the CDR3: TGTGCCAGCAGCTCAGGGTATCAAACAGATACGCAGTATTTT. This chain connects TRBV11-3 to TRBJ2-3; D perhaps matches TRBD1 (5 bases). There are 14 residues in the CDR3. The germline V gene encodes CDR1 SGHNT and CDR2 YENEEA. Trimming removed 4 bases at V and 3 bases at J, with 11 bases between.